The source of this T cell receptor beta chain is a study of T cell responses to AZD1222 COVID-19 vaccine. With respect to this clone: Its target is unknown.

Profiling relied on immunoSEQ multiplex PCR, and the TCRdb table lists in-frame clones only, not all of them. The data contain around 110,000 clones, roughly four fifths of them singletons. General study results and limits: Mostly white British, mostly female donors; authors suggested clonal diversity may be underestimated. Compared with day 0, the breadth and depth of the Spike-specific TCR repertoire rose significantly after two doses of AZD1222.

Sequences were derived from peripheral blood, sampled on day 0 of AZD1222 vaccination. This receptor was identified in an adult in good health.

CDR3 amino acids: CASSFYGFNSPLHF. DNA of the CDR3: TGTGCCAGCAGTTTTTACGGATTTAATTCACCCCTCCACTTT. The V and J genes are TRBV28 and TRBJ1-6, with no clear D. This CDR3 has 14 residues. Trimming pared 3 bases from V and 6 bases from J, leaving 9 bases between. Germline CDR1 and CDR2: MDHEN and SYDVKM.